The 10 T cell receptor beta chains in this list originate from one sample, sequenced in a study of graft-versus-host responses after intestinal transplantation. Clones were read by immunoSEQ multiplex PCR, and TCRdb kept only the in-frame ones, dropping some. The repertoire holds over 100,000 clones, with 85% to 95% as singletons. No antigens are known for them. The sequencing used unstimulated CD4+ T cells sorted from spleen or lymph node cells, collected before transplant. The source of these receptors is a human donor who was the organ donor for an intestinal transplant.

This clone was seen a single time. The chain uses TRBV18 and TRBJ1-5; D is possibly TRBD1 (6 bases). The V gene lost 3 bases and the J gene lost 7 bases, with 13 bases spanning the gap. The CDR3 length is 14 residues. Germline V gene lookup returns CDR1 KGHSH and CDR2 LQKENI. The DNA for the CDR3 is TGTGCCAGCTCACCCACCAGGGGTCAGCAGCCCCAGCATTTT. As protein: CASSPTRGQQPQHF.

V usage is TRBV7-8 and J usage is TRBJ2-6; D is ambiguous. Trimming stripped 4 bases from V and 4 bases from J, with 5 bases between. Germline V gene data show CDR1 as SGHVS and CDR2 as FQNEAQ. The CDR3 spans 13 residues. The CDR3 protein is CASSSPGANVLTF. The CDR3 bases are TGTGCCAGCAGCTCGCCCGGGGCCAACGTCCTGACTTTC.

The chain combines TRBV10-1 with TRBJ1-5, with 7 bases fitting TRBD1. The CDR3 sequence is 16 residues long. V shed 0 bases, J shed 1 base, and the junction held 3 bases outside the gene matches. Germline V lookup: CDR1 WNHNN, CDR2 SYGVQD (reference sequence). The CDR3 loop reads CASSESTGLSNQPQHF. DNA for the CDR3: TGCGCCAGCAGTGAGTCGACAGGGTTGAGCAATCAGCCCCAGCATTTT.

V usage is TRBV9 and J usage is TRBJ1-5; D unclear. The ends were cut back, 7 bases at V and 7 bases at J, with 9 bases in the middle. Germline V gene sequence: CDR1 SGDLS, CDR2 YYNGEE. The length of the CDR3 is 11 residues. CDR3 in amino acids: CASGVLQPQHF. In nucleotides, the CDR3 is TGTGCCAGCGGGGTCCTCCAGCCCCAGCATTTT.

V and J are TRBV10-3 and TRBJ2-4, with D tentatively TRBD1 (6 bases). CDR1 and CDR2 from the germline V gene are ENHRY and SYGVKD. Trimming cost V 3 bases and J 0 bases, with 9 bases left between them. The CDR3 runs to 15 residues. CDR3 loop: CAISEQGVAKNIQYF. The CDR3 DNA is TGTGCCATCAGTGAACAGGGAGTAGCCAAAAACATTCAGTACTTC.

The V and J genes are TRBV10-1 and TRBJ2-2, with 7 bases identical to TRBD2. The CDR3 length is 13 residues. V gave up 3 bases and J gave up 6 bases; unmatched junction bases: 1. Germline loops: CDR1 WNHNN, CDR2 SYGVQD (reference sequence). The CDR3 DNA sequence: TGCGCCAGCAGTGAACGGGGGGCCGGGGAGCTGTTTTTT. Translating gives CASSERGAGELFF.

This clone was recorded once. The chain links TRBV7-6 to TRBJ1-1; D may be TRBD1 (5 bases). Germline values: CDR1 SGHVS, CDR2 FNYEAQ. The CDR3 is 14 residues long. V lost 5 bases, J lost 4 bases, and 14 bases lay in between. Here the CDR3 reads CASSLSPGGTEAFF. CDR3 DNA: TGTGCCAGCAGCCTATCACCGGGGGGCACTGAAGCTTTCTTT.

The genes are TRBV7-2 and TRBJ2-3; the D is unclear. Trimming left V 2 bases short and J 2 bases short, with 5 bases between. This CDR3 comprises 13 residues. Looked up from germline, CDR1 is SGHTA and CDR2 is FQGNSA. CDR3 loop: CASSLQVTDTQYF. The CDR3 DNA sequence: TGTGCCAGCAGCTTACAGGTCACAGATACGCAGTATTTT.

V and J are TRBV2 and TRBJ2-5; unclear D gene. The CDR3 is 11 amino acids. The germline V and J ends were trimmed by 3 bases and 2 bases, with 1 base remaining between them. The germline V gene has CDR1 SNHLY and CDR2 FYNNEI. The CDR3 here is CASSEQETQYF. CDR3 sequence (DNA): TGTGCCAGCAGTGAGCAAGAGACCCAGTACTTC.

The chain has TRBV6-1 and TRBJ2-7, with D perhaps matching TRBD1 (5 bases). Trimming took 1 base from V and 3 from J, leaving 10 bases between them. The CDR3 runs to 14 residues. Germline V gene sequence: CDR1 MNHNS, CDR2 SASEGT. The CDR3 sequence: CASSEGGRDYEQYF. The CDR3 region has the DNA TGTGCCAGCAGTGAAGGTGGCAGGGACTACGAGCAGTACTTC.